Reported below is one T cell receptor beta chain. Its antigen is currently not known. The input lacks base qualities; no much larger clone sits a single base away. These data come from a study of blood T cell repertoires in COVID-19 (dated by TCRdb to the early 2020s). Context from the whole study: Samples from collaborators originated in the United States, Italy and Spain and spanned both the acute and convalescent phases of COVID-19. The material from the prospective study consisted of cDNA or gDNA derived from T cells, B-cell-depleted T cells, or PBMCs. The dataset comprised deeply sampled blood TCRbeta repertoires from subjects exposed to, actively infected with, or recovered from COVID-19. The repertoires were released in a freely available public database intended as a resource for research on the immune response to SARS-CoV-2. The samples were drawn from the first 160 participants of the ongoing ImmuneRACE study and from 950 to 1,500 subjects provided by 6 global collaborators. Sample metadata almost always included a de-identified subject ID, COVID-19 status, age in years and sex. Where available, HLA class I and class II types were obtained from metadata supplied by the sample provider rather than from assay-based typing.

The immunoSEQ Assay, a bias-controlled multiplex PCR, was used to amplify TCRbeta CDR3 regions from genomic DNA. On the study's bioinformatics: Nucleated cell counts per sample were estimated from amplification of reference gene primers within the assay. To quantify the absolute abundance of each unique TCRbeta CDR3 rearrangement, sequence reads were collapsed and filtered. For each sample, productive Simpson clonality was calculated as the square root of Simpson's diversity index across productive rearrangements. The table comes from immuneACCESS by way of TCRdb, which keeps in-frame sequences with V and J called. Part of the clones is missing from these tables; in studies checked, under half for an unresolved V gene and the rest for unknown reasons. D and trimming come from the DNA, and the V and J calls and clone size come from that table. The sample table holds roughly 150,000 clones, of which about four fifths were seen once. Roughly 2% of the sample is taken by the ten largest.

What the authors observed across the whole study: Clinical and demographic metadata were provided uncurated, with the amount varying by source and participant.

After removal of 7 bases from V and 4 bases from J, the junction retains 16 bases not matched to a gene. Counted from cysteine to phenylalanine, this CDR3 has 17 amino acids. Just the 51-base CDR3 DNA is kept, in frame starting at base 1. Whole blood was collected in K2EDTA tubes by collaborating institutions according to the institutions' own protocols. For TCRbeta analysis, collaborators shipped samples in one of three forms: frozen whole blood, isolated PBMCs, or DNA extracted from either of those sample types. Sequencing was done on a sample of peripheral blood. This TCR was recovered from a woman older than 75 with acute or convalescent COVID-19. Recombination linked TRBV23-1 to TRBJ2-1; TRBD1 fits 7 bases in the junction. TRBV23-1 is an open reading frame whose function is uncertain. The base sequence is TGCGCCAGCACCCATTTAGTCCCAGGGGGTATGTACAATGAGCAGTTCTTC. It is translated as CASTHLVPGGMYNEQFF.